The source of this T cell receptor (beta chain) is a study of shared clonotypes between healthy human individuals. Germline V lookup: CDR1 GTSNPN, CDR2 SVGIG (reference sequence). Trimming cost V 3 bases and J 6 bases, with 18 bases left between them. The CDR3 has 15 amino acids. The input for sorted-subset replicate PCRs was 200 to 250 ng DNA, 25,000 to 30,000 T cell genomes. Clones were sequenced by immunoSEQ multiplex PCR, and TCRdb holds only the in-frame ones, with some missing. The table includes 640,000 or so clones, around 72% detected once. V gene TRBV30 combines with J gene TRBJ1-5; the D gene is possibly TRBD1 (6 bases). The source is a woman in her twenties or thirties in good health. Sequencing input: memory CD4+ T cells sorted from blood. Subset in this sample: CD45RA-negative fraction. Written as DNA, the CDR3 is TGTGCCTGGAGCGGGGGCCAGGGACGAGGTCAGCCCCAGCATTTT. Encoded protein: CAWSGGQGRGQPQHF.